These 26 T cell receptor beta chains were sequenced from one sample in a study of response to subunit inactivated influenza vaccine. TCRdb itself ran the RT-PCR reads through MiXCR, one entry per CDR3 protein. The sample yields more than 450,000 distinct CDR3 sequences, 12% seen once. The material sequenced was PBMCs from blood, taken on the day of vaccination. The receptors stem from a man in his forties or fifties who received an inactivated influenza vaccine.

The J gene is TRBJ1-5, the V gene TRBV20-1; TRBD1 is a possible D gene (6 bases). Trimming took off 2 bases at V and 7 bases at J, with 15 bases between the two ends. This CDR3 contains 14 residues. Germline CDR1 DFQATT, CDR2 SNEGSKA (reference sequence). DNA of the CDR3: TGCAGTGCTAGAAAAGGGGCAGGGGACCAGCCCCAGCATTTT. Protein product: CSARKGAGDQPQHF.

This clonotype turned up a few times. The chain couples TRBV5-1 to TRBJ2-1; TRBD1 or TRBD2 may be the D gene (5 bases each). Germline CDR1 and CDR2: SGHRS and YFSETQ. There are 15 residues in the CDR3. V was pared by 4 bases and J by 7 bases, with 18 bases between. The DNA for the CDR3 is TGCGCCAGCAGCCTCGGGGCAGGGAAAGCTAATGAGCAGTTCTTC. This translates into CASSLGAGKANEQFF.

The rearrangement uses TRBV11-2 and TRBJ2-7; TRBD2 matches at 12 bases. The germline gives CDR1 SGHAT, CDR2 FQNNGV. The CDR3 sequence is 17 residues long. Germline trimming cut 5 bases from V and 7 bases from J; bases unmatched to any gene: 15. DNA for the CDR3: TGTGCCAGCAGCCTGACTAGCGGGAGAGTTGTAACGCGGGAGCAGTACTTC. This encodes CASSLTSGRVVTREQYF. The full variable domain, rest sourced from reference TRBV11-2 and TRBJ2-7, is EAGVAQSPRYKIIEKRQSVAFWCNPISGHATLYWYQQILGQGPKLLIQFQNNGVVDDSQLPKDRFSAERLKGVDSTLKIQPAKLEDSAVYLCASSLTSGRVVTREQYFGPGTRLTVT.

The chain recombines TRBV4-3 with TRBJ1-6; 12 bases are shared with TRBD1. The germline V gene encodes CDR1 LGHNA and CDR2 YSLEER. The CDR3 is made up of 17 amino acids. The ends lost 3 bases at V and 6 bases at J; junction bases unmatched: 6. CDR3 residues: CASSQGTGGWGNSPLHF. The CDR3 DNA follows: TGCGCCAGCAGCCAGGGGACAGGGGGCTGGGGTAATTCACCCCTCCACTTT.

Ten or more counts support this clonotype. V gene TRBV29-1 combines with J gene TRBJ2-2; no clear D. Germline CDR1 SQVTM, CDR2 ANQGSEA. The CDR3 length is 14 residues. V was pared by 2 bases and J by 0 bases, with 7 bases between. The CDR3 spells CSVERQTNTGELFF. CDR3 nucleotide sequence: TGCAGCGTTGAAAGGCAGACGAACACCGGGGAGCTGTTTTTT.

This clonotype appeared a few times. The chain links TRBV10-1 to TRBJ2-1, with D uncertain. Trimming left V 3 bases short and J 10 bases short, with 10 bases between. Germline V gene data show CDR1 as WNHNN and CDR2 as SYGVQD (reference sequence). There are 12 residues in the CDR3. Here the CDR3 reads CASSEGSREQFF. CDR3 in DNA: TGCGCCAGCAGTGAAGGTAGTCGGGAGCAGTTCTTC.

The rearrangement joins TRBV20-1 to TRBJ2-3, with 8 bases lining up with TRBD2. Per the germline V gene, CDR1 is DFQATT and CDR2 is SNEGSKA (reference sequence). V was clipped by 3 bases and J by 4 bases; unmatched bases: 9. The CDR3 consists of 15 residues. In DNA form, the CDR3 reads TGCAGTGCTAGCGGAAGCGGGAGTGCCGCAGATACGCAGTATTTT. Translating it yields CSASGSGSAADTQYF.

There are a few counts of this clonotype. This rearrangement joins TRBV6-1 to TRBJ2-3, with TRBD2 as a possible D gene (6 bases). The V end lost 10 bases, the J end lost 2 bases, and 13 bases lay between the germline ends. Germline V lookup: CDR1 MNHNS, CDR2 SASEGT. There are 13 residues in the CDR3. The CDR3 region is CAMDRGLTDTQYF. For the CDR3, the DNA is TGTGCCATGGACCGGGGACTCACAGATACGCAGTATTTT.

In its sample, this clonotype was seen many times. This chain connects TRBV6-2 or TRBV6-3 to TRBJ2-6, with no clear D. The CDR3 extends over 14 amino acids. V lost 8 bases and J lost 0, with 8 bases in between. Germline CDR1 is MNHEY and CDR2 is SVGEGT. CDR3 sequence reads: CASSHSSGANVLTF. In nucleotides, the CDR3 is TGTGCCAGCTCACATAGCTCTGGGGCCAACGTCCTGACTTTC.

This clonotype was counted at least ten times. The chain recombines TRBV7-2 with TRBJ2-2; 13 bases fit TRBD2. The J segment lost 5 bases and the V segment lost 2 bases, leaving 2 bases of the junction unmatched. The CDR3 covers 16 residues. Germline assignment: CDR1 SGHTA and CDR2 FQGNSA. The CDR3 DNA reads as TGTGCCAGCAGCTTAACGGGACTAGCGGGAACCGGGGAGCTGTTTTTT. Protein product: CASSLTGLAGTGELFF.

V is TRBV28 and J is TRBJ1-2; 12 nucleotides align to TRBD1. V lost 5 bases and J lost 6; bases outside the gene matches: 7. The germline gives CDR1 MDHEN, CDR2 SYDVKM. The CDR3 extends over 15 amino acids. The CDR3 DNA follows: TGTGCCAGCAGTACGGGGACAGGGGGCAAGAATGGCTACACCTTC. This translates into CASSTGTGGKNGYTF.

This clonotype was recorded many times. This chain connects TRBV11-1 to TRBJ1-1, with TRBD1 matching over 7 bases. This CDR3 is 16 amino acids long. Looked up from germline, CDR1 is SGHAT and CDR2 is FQDESV (reference sequence). Losses at the gene ends were 4 bases for V and 0 bases for J; bases not matched to a gene: 8. CDR3 in amino acids: CASSWGMTGLNTEAFF. DNA of the CDR3: TGTGCCAGCAGCTGGGGGATGACAGGGCTGAACACTGAAGCTTTCTTT.

This clonotype was observed a few times. The chain recombines TRBV3-1 with TRBJ2-5; D is possibly TRBD2 (5 bases). Trimming took off 3 bases at V and 2 bases at J, with 19 bases between the two ends. The CDR3 is 17 residues long. Germline V CDR1 and CDR2: LGHDT, YNNKEL (reference sequence). DNA for the CDR3: TGTGCCAGCAGCCACTCACCCAGGCATGGAGGACAAGAGACCCAGTACTTC. Translation gives CASSHSPRHGGQETQYF.

V usage is TRBV20-1 and J usage is TRBJ2-7; D is unresolved. V was trimmed by 6 bases and J by 0 bases, leaving 18 bases between them. Germline V CDR1 and CDR2: DFQATT, SNEGSKA (reference sequence). The CDR3 runs 15 residues. The CDR3 DNA reads TGCAGTGCCACCGGGCGAACGGCACGCTCCTACGAGCAGTACTTC. This gives the protein CSATGRTARSYEQYF.

This clonotype showed up many times. V usage is TRBV24-1 and J usage is TRBJ2-3; tentatively, D is TRBD1 (6 bases). The CDR3 length is 13 residues. The germline V gene has CDR1 KGHDR and CDR2 SFDVKD. The germline V and J ends were trimmed by 9 bases and 5 bases, with 14 bases remaining between them. For the CDR3, the DNA is TGTGCCACCGGGGGACAATCGGGAGATACGCAGTATTTT. It is translated as CATGGQSGDTQYF.

In this sample, this clonotype turned up many times. The CDR3 nucleotides read TGTGCCAGCAGTTTCAGGGCCCAAGAGACCCAGTACTTC. Translation: CASSFRAQETQYF. V gene TRBV12-3 or TRBV12-4 combines with J gene TRBJ2-5, with TRBD1 as a possible D gene (5 bases). V lost 3 bases and J lost 1, with 6 bases in between. The CDR3 loop spans 13 amino acids.

The CDR3 coding sequence is TGTGCCAGCAGCGCAGGGGGACTAGGAAAAGAGACCCAGTACTTC. Translated: CASSAGGLGKETQYF. The J gene is TRBJ2-5, the V gene TRBV7-2; tentatively, D is TRBD2 (8 bases). CDR1 and CDR2 from the germline V gene are SGHTA and FQGNSA. The V gene lost 5 bases and the J gene lost 3 bases, with 16 bases spanning the gap. This CDR3 has 15 residues.

CDR3 coding DNA: TGTGCCAGCAGTACCACGACAGGGACCCCGAACACCGGGGAGCTGTTTTTT. Protein product: CASSTTTGTPNTGELFF. V gene TRBV6-2 or TRBV6-3 combines with J gene TRBJ2-2, with TRBD1 identical over 7 bases. CDR3 length equals 17 residues. Per germline, CDR1 MNHEY and CDR2 SVGEGT. V lost 5 bases and J lost 0; bases outside the gene matches: 9.

This sequence joins TRBV11-1 and TRBJ2-3; 13 positions match TRBD2. Germline V gene sequence: CDR1 SGHAT, CDR2 FQDESV (reference sequence). The CDR3 has 19 amino acids. V shed 4 bases and J 5 bases; nucleotides not matched to a gene: 15. CDR3 in DNA: TGTGCCAGCAGCTCAATGGGACTAGCGGGGTATAGGTTCGGAGATACGCAGTATTTT. Translated, it gives CASSSMGLAGYRFGDTQYF.

A few counts support this clonotype. The chain links TRBV6-1 to TRBJ2-3; D gene unclear. V lost 6 bases, J lost 0 bases, and 7 bases lay in between. Germline lookup yields CDR1 MNHNS and CDR2 SASEGT. The CDR3 runs to 13 residues. The CDR3 is CASRIASTDTQYF. DNA for the CDR3: TGTGCCAGCAGGATAGCTAGCACAGATACGCAGTATTTT.

This clonotype was picked up many times. The V gene is TRBV7-9, the J gene TRBJ2-7, with 7 nucleotides matching TRBD1. V trimming: 5 bases; J trimming: 3 bases; junction bases outside the gene matches: 4. The length of the CDR3 is 13 residues. Germline-derived CDR1 and CDR2 are SEHNR and FQNEAQ (reference sequence). DNA of the CDR3: TGTGCCAGCAGCAGAGGACAGGACTACGAGCAGTACTTC. Amino acids: CASSRGQDYEQYF.

Many counts were recorded for this clonotype. This chain uses TRBV10-3 with TRBJ1-6; D gene uncertain. The CDR3 consists of 13 residues. V was pared by 10 bases and J by 10 bases, with 17 bases between. Germline loops: CDR1 ENHRY, CDR2 SYGVKD. The CDR3 protein is CASRNQGRSPLHF. The CDR3 DNA reads TGTGCCAGCAGGAATCAAGGGAGGTCACCCCTCCACTTT.

There are a few counts of this clonotype. The genes are TRBV7-8 and TRBJ1-1, with D unclear. The germline gives CDR1 SGHVS, CDR2 FQNEAQ. Trimming stripped 5 bases from V and 1 base from J, with 8 bases between. This CDR3 comprises 13 residues. The CDR3 loop is CASSKDWNTEAFF. DNA of the CDR3: TGTGCCAGCAGCAAAGACTGGAACACTGAAGCTTTCTTT. The complete variable domain, with remaining parts taken from reference TRBV7-8 and TRBJ1-1, reads GAGVSQSPRYKVAKRGQDVALRCDPISGHVSLFWYQQALGQGPEFLTYFQNEAQLDKSGLPSDRFFAERPEGSVSTLKIQRTQQEDSAVYLCASSKDWNTEAFFGQGTRLTVV.

This clonotype has just a few counts. The rearrangement links TRBV29-1 to TRBJ2-5; D not resolved. Trimming removed 6 bases at V and 5 bases at J, with 7 bases between. Germline CDR1 is SQVTM and CDR2 is ANQGSEA. The CDR3 length is 10 residues. The CDR3 DNA follows: TGCAGCGTCTACTTGGAGACCCAGTACTTC. This sequence encodes CSVYLETQYF.

This clonotype was seen repeatedly, ten times or more. The chain is built from TRBV5-1 and TRBJ2-6; D ambiguous. In germline, CDR1 is SGHRS, CDR2 YFSETQ. Trimming removed 4 bases from V and 0 bases from J, with 8 bases in between. CDR3 size: 15 residues. CDR3 DNA sequence: TGCGCCAGCAGCATAGGGCCCTCTGGGGCCAACGTCCTGACTTTC. Translating it yields CASSIGPSGANVLTF.

There are a few counts of this clonotype. The chain employs TRBV29-1 and TRBJ2-3; D perhaps matches TRBD2 (7 bases). The CDR3 sequence is 12 residues long. The V gene's germline CDR1 is SQVTM and CDR2 ANQGSEA. CDR3 bases: TGCGGCGGGGGCCGGAGGGCAGATACGCAGTATTTT. Translated, it gives CGGGRRADTQYF.